This paragraph reports one T cell receptor (beta chain). Its target antigen remains unknown. No base qualities exist here, and no much larger clone lies one base off it. These data are taken from a study of shared clonotypes between healthy human individuals (TCRdb year 2020). Regarding the study in general: A couple of women and three men aged 18 to 49 years were included in the cohort. Each donor's leukapheresis produced roughly between roughly 0.9 and 8.9 billion PBMCs. Blood TCR repertoires of a handful of healthy adults were deeply sequenced to estimate repertoire size and the extent of clonotype sharing between individuals. Different laboratories and diverse techniques were used to prepare libraries and sequence TCR repertoires, to increase sequencing depth and limit assay-specific biases.

CDR1 and CDR2 are read off the germline V gene as LGHNA and YSLEER. The CDR3 starts with the cysteine, ends with the phenylalanine, and has 14 residues. The entry retains the CDR3 DNA only, 42 bases that are in frame from base 1. V ends up 4 bases short and J 4 bases short, with an unmatched junction base count of 2. The donors were healthy, HIV-negative adults with no recently reported acute infections or vaccinations. All donors were Caucasian adults living in Nashville, Tennessee, USA. In the unsorted samples, roughly 90 million PBMCs were counted, and genomic DNA was extracted using the QIAamp DNA Blood Mini kit. Blood was obtained by leukapheresis, after which PBMCs were separated by Ficoll-Histopaque density gradient centrifugation and cryopreserved in liquid nitrogen vapor phase. The paper as a whole reports these results and caveats: Because the study included a small number of donors, the genetic and exposure-history diversity represented was limited. Sampling was restricted to blood, and TCR repertoires in tissues likely differ from the TCR repertoires found in blood. Pairwise subsampling indicated that sequencing depth was expected to affect the degree of clonotype sharing among donors.

Using the deep immunoSEQ assay, TCR CDR3 regions were amplified from genomic DNA by multiplex PCR. Genomic DNA extracted from each cell subset was distributed evenly over all wells of several immunoSEQ 96-well plates, and each plate served as one replicate. For unsorted PBMC, roughly 330 ng genomic DNA, equal to roughly 32,000 T cell genomes, was loaded into each replicate PCR. Unsorted PBMC genomic DNA was sequenced across ten immunoSEQ deep assay plates. Purified libraries were quantified with a Qubit 3.0 fluorometer, sized on a Bioanalyzer 2100, and re-quantified with the KAPA Library Quantification kit. Each immunoSEQ 96-well plate was sequenced on its own single-read 150-cycle Illumina NextSeq 550 flow cell. The study's processing was this. The immunoSEQ output contained only junctional sequences without quality scores, so filtering could not match that applied to full-length reads. Sequences were annotated with PyIR, a Python wrapper for IgBLAST v1.9, using IMGT germline references to assign V/J genes and CDR3. Reads with weak V/J assignments (E-value above 1e-6), missing CDR3, stop codons, out-of-frame junctions, or ambiguous translated residues were removed. V3J clonotypes were defined as sequences sharing an identical inferred V gene, J gene, and CDR3 amino acid sequence. Percentage overlap between repertoires was calculated by dividing the number of shared unique clonotypes by the size of the smaller repertoire. RTK rarefaction, the Chao1 estimator, and Recon v2.1 estimates of unobserved clonotypes were used to assess repertoire richness. The table comes from immuneACCESS by way of TCRdb, which keeps in-frame sequences with V and J called. Part of the clones is missing from these tables; in studies checked, under half for an unresolved V gene and the rest for unknown reasons. D and trimming were read from the DNA, whereas the V and J calls and clone size are those reported in that table. This sample holds 450,000 to 500,000 clones; 65% to 80% were observed only once. The ten largest clones capture approximately 12% of the sample.

The chain was built from TRBV4-3 and TRBJ2-2, with 8 middle bases fitting TRBD1. The sequenced material came from PBMCs. The TCR comes from a woman between 35 and 50 years old in good health. Some clones in this sample may be carry-over from other donors' samples. The CDR3 reads CASSPTGATGELFF. The nucleotide sequence reads as follows: TGCGCCAGCAGCCCGACAGGGGCCACCGGGGAGCTGTTTTTT.